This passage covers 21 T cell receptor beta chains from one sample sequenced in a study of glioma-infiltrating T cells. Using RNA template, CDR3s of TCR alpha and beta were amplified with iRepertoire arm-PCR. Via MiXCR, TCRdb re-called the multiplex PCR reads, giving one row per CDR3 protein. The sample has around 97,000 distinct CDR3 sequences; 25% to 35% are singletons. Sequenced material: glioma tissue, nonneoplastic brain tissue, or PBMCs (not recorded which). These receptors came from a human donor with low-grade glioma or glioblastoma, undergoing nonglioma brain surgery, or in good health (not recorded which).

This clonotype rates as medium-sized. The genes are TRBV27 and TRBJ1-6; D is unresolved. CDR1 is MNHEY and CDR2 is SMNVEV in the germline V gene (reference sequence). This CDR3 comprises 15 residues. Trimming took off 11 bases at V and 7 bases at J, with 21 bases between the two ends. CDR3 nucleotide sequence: TGTGCCTCAACCGACCCACCGCCGCTCAATTCACCCCTCCACTTT. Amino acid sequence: CASTDPPPLNSPLHF.

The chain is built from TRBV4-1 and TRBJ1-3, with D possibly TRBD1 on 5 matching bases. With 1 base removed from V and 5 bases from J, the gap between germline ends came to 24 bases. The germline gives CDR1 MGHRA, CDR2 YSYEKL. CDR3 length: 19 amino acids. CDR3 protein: CASSQVVKRDPISRNTIYF. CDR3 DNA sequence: TGCGCCAGCAGCCAAGTAGTTAAGCGGGACCCAATTAGTCGAAACACCATATATTTT.

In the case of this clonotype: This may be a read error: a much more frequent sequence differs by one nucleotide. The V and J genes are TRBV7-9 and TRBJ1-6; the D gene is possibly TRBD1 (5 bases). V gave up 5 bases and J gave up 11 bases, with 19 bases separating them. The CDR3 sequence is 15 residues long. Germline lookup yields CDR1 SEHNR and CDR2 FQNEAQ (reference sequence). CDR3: CASSPDGGGNPPLHF. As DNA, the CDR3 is TGTGCCAGCAGCCCAGACGGGGGAGGAAATCCACCCCTCCACTTT.

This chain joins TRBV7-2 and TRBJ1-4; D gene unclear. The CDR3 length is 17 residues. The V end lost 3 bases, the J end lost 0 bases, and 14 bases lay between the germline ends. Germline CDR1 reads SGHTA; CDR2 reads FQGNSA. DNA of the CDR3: TGTGCCAGCAGCTTTTCCCGGGCAGCCGCAACTAATGAAAAACTGTTTTTT. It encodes CASSFSRAAATNEKLFF.

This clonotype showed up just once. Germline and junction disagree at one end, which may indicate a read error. The CDR3 DNA follows: TGCAGTGCTAGTGTTCAGCACTATGGCTACAACTTC. Translated, it gives CSASVQHYGYNF. This sequence joins TRBV20-1 and TRBJ1-2; D not certain. The germline V gene encodes CDR1 DFQATT and CDR2 SNEGSKA (reference sequence). The CDR3 is 12 amino acids.

Written as DNA, the CDR3 is TGCAGTGCGGGACCGGGACAGGGAAACGATGAGCAGTTCTTC. Residues: CSAGPGQGNDEQFF. This chain links TRBV20-1 with TRBJ2-1; 9 positions match TRBD1. CDR3 length: 14 residues. J was trimmed by 8 bases and V by 6 bases; bases with no gene match: 11. Germline values: CDR1 DFQATT, CDR2 SNEGSKA (reference sequence).

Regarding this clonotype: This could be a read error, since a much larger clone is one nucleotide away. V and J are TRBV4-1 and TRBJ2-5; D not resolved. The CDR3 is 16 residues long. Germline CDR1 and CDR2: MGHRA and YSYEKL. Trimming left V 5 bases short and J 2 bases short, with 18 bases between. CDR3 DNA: TGCGCCAGCAGCAAGTCTTTCGACGAAAGGCAAGAGACCCAGTACTTC. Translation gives CASSKSFDERQETQYF.

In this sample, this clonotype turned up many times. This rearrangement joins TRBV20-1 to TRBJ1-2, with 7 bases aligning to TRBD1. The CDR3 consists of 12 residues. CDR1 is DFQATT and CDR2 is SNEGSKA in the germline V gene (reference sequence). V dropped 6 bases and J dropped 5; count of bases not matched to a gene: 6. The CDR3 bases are TGCAGTGCAGTTGGACAGGCTTATGGCTACACCTTC. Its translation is CSAVGQAYGYTF.

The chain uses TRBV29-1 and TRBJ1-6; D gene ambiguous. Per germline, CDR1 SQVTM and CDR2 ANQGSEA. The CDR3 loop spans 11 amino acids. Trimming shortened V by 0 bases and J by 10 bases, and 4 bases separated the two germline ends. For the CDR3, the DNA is TGCAGCGTTGAAGAAAGGTCACCCCTCCACTTT. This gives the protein CSVEERSPLHF.

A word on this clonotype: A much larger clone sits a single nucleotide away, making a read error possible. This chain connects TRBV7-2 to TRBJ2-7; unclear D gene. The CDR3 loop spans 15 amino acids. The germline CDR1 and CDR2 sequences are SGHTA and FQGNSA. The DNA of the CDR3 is TGTGCCAGCAGCTTAGTTGTCCGTGGCTCCTACGAGCAGCACTTC. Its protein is CASSLVVRGSYEQHF.

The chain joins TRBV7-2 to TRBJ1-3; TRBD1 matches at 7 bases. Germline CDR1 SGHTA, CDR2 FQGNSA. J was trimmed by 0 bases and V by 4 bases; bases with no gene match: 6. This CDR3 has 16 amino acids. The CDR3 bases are TGTGCCAGCAGCTGGGACAGTAGTAACTCTGGAAACACCATATATTTT. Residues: CASSWDSSNSGNTIYF. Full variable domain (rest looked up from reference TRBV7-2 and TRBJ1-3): GAGVSQSPSNKVTEKGKDVELRCDPISGHTALYWYRQSLGQGLEFLIYFQGNSAPDKSGLPSDRFSAERTGGSVSTLTIQRTQQEDSAVYLCASSWDSSNSGNTIYFGEGSWLTVV.

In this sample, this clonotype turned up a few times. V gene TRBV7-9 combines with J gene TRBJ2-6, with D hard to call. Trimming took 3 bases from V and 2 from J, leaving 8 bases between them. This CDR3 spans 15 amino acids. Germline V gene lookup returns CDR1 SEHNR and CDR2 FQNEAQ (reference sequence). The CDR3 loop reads CASSLVGTGANVLTF. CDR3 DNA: TGTGCCAGCAGCTTGGTAGGGACTGGGGCCAACGTCCTGACTTTC.

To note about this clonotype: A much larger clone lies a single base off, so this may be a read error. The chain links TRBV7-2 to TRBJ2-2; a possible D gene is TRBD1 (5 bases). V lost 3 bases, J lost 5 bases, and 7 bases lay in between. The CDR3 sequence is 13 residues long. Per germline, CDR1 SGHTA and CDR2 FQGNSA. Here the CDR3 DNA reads TGTGCCAGCAGCTTGGACAAGACCGGGGAGCTGTTTTTT. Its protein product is CASSLDKTGELFF. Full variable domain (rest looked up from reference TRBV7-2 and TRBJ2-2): GAGVSQSPSNKVTEKGKDVELRCDPISGHTALYWYRQSLGQGLEFLIYFQGNSAPDKSGLPSDRFSAERTGGSVSTLTIQRTQQEDSAVYLCASSLDKTGELFFGEGSRLTVL.

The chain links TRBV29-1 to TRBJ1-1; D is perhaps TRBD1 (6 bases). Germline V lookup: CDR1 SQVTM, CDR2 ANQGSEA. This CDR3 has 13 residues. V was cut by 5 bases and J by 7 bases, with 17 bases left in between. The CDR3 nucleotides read TGCAGCGTTTCGACAGGCCAAGTAAATGAAGCTTTCTTT. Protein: CSVSTGQVNEAFF.

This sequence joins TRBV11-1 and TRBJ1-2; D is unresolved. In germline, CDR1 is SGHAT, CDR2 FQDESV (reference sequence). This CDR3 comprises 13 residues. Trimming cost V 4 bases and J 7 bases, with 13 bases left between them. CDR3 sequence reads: CASSSPDNRGYTF. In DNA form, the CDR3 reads TGTGCCAGCAGCTCACCTGACAACCGTGGCTACACCTTC.

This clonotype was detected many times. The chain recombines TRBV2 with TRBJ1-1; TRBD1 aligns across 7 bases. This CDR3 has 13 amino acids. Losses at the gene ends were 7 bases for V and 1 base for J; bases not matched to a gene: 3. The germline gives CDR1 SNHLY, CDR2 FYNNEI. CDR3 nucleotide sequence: TGTGCCAGCAAGGAGGGGGCGAACACTGAAGCTTTCTTT. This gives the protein CASKEGANTEAFF.

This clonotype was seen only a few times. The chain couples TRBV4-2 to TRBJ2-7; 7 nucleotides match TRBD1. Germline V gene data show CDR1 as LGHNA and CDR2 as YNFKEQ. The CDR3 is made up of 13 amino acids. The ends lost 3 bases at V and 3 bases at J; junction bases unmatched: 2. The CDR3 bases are TGTGCCAGCAGCCAGACAGGGTTCTACGAGCAGTACTTC. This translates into CASSQTGFYEQYF.

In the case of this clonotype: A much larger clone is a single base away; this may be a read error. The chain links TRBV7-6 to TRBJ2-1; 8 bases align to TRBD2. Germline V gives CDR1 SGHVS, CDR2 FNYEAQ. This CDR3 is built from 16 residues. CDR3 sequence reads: CVSSGREGYEKYEQFF. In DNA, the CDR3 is TGTGTCAGCAGCGGTCGGGAGGGGTATGAGAAGTATGAGCAGTTCTTC.

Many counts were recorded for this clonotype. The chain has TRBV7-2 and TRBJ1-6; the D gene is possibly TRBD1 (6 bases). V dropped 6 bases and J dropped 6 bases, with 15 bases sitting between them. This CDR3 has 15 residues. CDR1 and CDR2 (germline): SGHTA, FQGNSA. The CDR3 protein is CASSQTGTSNSPLHF. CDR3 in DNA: TGTGCCAGCAGTCAAACCGGGACAAGTAATTCACCCCTCCACTTT.

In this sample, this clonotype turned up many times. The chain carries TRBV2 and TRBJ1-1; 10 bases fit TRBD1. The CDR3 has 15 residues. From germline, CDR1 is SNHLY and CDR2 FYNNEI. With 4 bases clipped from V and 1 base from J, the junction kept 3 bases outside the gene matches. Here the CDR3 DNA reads TGTGCCAGCAGTGGACAGGGGGCAACGAACACTGAAGCTTTCTTT. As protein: CASSGQGATNTEAFF.

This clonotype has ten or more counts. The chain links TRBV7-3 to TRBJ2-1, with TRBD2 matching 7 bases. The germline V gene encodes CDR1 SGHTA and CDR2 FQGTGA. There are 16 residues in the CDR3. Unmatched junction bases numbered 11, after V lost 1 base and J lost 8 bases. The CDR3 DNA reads TGTGCCAGCAGCTTAAGTTCCAGCGGGGTTATATATGAGCAGTTCTTC. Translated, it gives CASSLSSSGVIYEQFF.